Detailed here is one TCR beta chain. The source of the sample is a study of metastatic and nonmetastatic thyroid tumors. TCRdb recomputed clones from the PCR reads via MiXCR. The data contain some 16,000 clones, about 22% of them singletons. Until they underwent thyroid surgery, no patient had received any treatment. Germline loops: CDR1 MNHEY, CDR2 SMNVEV (reference sequence). This CDR3 has 16 residues. After removal of 5 bases from V and 0 bases from J, the junction contained 4 bases not matched to a gene. This clonotype originated in a female donor with papillary thyroid cancer or a benign thyroid nodule (not recorded which). Some clones in this sample may be carry-over from other donors' samples. The chain recombines TRBV27 with TRBJ2-7, with 13 bases that match TRBD2. Sequencing input: tumor tissue. This chain's CDR3 is CASSPGTSGTSYEQYF. CDR3 bases: TGTGCCAGCAGTCCCGGGACTAGCGGGACCTCCTACGAGCAGTACTTC.